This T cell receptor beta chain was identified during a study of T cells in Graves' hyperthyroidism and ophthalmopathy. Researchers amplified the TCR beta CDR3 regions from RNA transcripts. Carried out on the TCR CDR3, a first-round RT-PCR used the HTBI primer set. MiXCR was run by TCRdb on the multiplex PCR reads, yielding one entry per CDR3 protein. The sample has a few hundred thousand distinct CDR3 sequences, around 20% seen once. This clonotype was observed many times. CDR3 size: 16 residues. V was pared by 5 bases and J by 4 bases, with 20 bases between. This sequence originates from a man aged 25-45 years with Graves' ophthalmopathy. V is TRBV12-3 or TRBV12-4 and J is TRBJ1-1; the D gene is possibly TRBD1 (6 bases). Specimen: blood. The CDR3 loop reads CASSGGRTSISTEAFF. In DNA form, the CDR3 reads TGTGCCAGCAGTGGGGGGCGAACATCGATTAGCACTGAAGCTTTCTTT.